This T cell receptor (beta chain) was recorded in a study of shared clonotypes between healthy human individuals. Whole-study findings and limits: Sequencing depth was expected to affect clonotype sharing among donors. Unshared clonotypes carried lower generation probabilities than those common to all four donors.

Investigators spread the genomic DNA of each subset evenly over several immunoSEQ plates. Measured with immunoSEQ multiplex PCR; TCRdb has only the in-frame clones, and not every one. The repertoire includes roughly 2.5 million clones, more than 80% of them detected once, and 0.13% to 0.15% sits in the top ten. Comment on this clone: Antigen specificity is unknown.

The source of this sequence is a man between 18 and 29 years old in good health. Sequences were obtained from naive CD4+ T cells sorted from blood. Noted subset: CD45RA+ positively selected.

The CDR3 reads CASSLGGRDNEQYF. In DNA form, the CDR3 reads TGCGCCAGCAGCTTGGGAGGGCGGGATAACGAGCAGTACTTC. This sequence joins TRBV5-1 and TRBJ2-7; the D gene is possibly TRBD2 (6 bases). Germline-derived CDR1 and CDR2 are SGHRS and YFSETQ. The length of the CDR3 is 14 residues. V lost 0 bases, J lost 5 bases, and 12 bases lay in between.